This TCR beta chain was identified during a study of cytomegalovirus exposure and HLA in healthy donors (dated by TCRdb to the late 2010s). As for the study more broadly: In an earlier analysis of 587 of the donors, approximately 300 Gb of sequence data and 100 million or so unique TCR beta sequences from about 190 million T cells were reported. An early release covering roughly 640 HLA-typed donors comprised 250 to 350 gigabases of sequencing data and some 79 million unique TCR sequences. The genetic ancestry cluster associated with self-reported Caucasian donors included around 76% of the roughly 400 genotyped donors. The study aimed to test whether signatures of past pathogen exposure could be identified by cataloging public T cell receptors. Using immunosequencing, the study profiled T cell repertoires from 500 to 800 subjects and related those repertoires to cytomegalovirus serostatus. A separate validation cohort of some 130 different subjects was used in addition to the roughly 640-subject first cohort. To predict cytomegalovirus infection status, the study combined high-throughput TCR immunosequencing, statistical association of individual TCRs with disease status, and machine learning. To study patterns of TCR occurrence, a later analysis re-analyzed previously published TCR beta repertoires from 650 to 750 donors and added high-resolution HLA genotyping. Rather than using new phenotypic data, the later analysis identified candidate immune exposures from TCR beta sequences and from how often those sequences occurred across donors. An earlier analysis of some 600 of the donors applied high-throughput TCR beta sequencing to assess whether each TCR beta V gene segment acted as functional or pseudogenic. Alongside the repertoire data, information on donor age, sex, ethnicity and CMV serostatus was compiled. Genome-wide SNP genotypes for about 65% of the roughly 670 donors were used in a later genetic analysis, which treated that subset as a discovery cohort. All discovery cohort repertoires had been generated on a single sequencing platform. HLA typing covered class I and class II loci at four-digit resolution. Typing coverage varied by locus: roughly 620-640 donors for A, B, C, DRB1 and DQB1; roughly 510 for DQA1; approximately 610 for DPA1; around 490 for DPB1. Several DR-DQ haplotypes were handled as single units for association and clustering, since linkage in the cohort was strong. On average, roughly 250,000 unique TCR beta nucleotide sequences were sequenced per donor among 398 genotyped donors of the cohort, with approximately 18% of those sequences being non-productive.

The cohort comprised some 730 healthy bone marrow donors. At the time of sampling, every cohort member was nominally healthy, though immune exposures that went unrecorded were likely present. The donor was CMV seronegative and was included in the group of over 300 seronegative cohort members. A peripheral blood sample was collected from each donor, and TCR beta sequencing was performed on peripheral blood mononuclear cells. The Qiagen DNeasy Blood Extraction Kit was used to extract genomic DNA from the blood cell samples. The method behind the library was the immunoSEQ multiplex PCR assay. A mixture of 60 forward primers for TCR Vbeta segments and 13 reverse primers for TCR Jbeta segments was used in the multiplex PCR. A multiplex PCR assay on genomic DNA amplified the CDR3 region of rearranged TCR beta genes. The Illumina HiSeq System was used to sequence the amplified TCR beta libraries as 87-base-pair reads. From the authors' description of their analysis: In a later analysis, 77 million or so unique TCR beta chains were counted across the 500 to 850 repertoires, and roughly 10 million of these chains were shared by at least two donors. To remove PCR and sequencing errors, raw reads were error-corrected and collapsed into unique sequences using a nearest-neighbor algorithm that merged closely related sequences. To assign V, D and J gene segments, CDR3 sequences were aligned to IMGT reference sequences. For a sequence to be retained, at least a six-nucleotide match to both a V gene segment and a J gene segment was required. A rearrangement counted as productive if the CDR3 had no stop codons and remained in frame with V and J, and every other rearrangement counted as non-productive. CDR3 was defined by IMGT convention, running from the second conserved V-encoded cysteine to the conserved J-encoded phenylalanine. The earlier analysis of 500 to 750 of the donors excluded any sequence lacking an unambiguous match to a single V gene segment. An earlier analysis of approximately 590 of the donors called V segments functional above 56.7% productive rearrangements and segregating when the between-donor standard deviation exceeded 5%. A statistical classification framework was developed to diagnose cytomegalovirus status using the catalog of TCR beta chain sequences. In a later analysis, TCR nucleotide sequences were compared against IMGT/GENE-DB human TR gene sequences so that V and J genes could be assigned. The TCRdist pipeline was used in a later analysis to assign CDR3 sequences and most-parsimonious VDJ recombination scenarios. In a later analysis, each TCR beta chain was defined by its CDR3 amino acid sequence together with its V-gene family, and reads without a unique V-gene family were excluded. To address suspected cross-contamination and a sequencing artifact, a later analysis removed approximately 590 highly shared, low-generation-probability nucleotide sequences. In a later analysis, a clonal expansion index was calculated for each public chain from normalized within-repertoire ranks of inferred template counts. A later analysis computed generation probabilities with a VDJ recombination model fitted to out-of-frame rearrangements, and checked the results against IGoR. A later analysis scored TCR-TCR, TCR-HLA and TCR-CMV co-occurrence with hypergeometric tests, applying a repertoire-size bias correction to TCR pairs. In a later analysis, false discovery rates were estimated by permuting HLA or CMV assignments 20 times. In a later analysis, co-occurring TCRs were grouped with DBSCAN, and TCRdist sequence similarity was added when clustering was performed within HLA-allele-positive subsets. Co-occurrence clustering excluded repertoires with fewer than 30,000 or more than 120,000 public chains, plus five with anomalous nucleotide sharing. What TCRdb holds here is the immuneACCESS table cut down to in-frame rearrangements. Part of the clones is not present; checked against another copy, under half of the missing clones reflect an unresolved V gene, and the others are unexplained. The DNA gave D and trimming, while V, J and clone size come from that table. This sample is represented by some 130,000 clones; approximately 80% of them were singletons. Of the sample, roughly 2% is held by the ten largest clones.

The research as a whole found: The earlier analysis of a few hundred of the donors excluded 15 to 20 rarely observed V segments, including chromosome 9 orphons, because counts were too low. Compared with equally common non-associated chains, HLA-associated TCR beta chains in a later analysis were more clonally expanded and had lower generation probabilities. An association between a missense DCLRE1C variant and V-gene and J-gene trimming of TCR beta chains was found in a later genetic analysis and replicated in an independent cohort. While some public TCRs were present in many individuals, most TCR sequences turned up only very rarely across donors. Correlated functional status among segregating V segments might reflect linkage disequilibrium, but an unknown experimental factor could not be ruled out. When HLA alleles, especially DR and DQ, strongly co-occurred, attributing TCR associations to individual alleles was difficult. The authors suggested that the approach could potentially be extended to other disease states and immunological phenotypes. The 87-base-pair reads could not distinguish some IMGT-functional V segments, including TRBV6-2 and TRBV6-3, so those segments were excluded. According to a later genetic analysis, donors in an Asian-associated ancestry cluster had fewer N-insertions in productive TCRs than the approximately 710-donor mean. A few of the identified cytomegalovirus-associated TCR beta chains were confirmed in vitro to be specific for cytomegalovirus antigens. The classifier was reported to diagnose cytomegalovirus status with high specificity and sensitivity in both the original and validation cohorts. According to a later analysis, TCR association rates differed among HLA loci, with DRB1 alleles showing the most associated TCRs and HLA-C alleles showing the fewest. A further reported finding was that TCR beta sequences accurately predicted the HLA-A and HLA-B alleles for most subjects in the first cohort. This cohort had only TCR beta chains sequenced, and the lack of alpha or paired-chain data limited which features could be detected. The only immune exposure information available for the cohort was CMV serostatus. A later analysis associated 17,000 or so TCR beta sequences with specific HLA alleles at a false discovery rate of 0.05. Sequencing depth was assumed to be roughly uniform across donors in the presence/absence analyses, though that assumption may not hold. A group of highly shared sequence variants was considered likely to be a technical artifact of the sequencing pipeline. Several of the top co-occurrence clusters appeared to be linked to parvovirus B19, influenza, CMV and Epstein-Barr virus, according to a later analysis. An earlier analysis of around 540 of the donors showed that most TCR beta V segments appeared in productive rearrangements either about 87% or about 30% of the time, which broadly matched IMGT annotations. In the study, around 150 TCR beta chains were listed as associated with cytomegalovirus. According to a later analysis, most CMV-associated TCR beta chains appeared to be HLA-restricted, and the HLA associations seemed to be driven largely by CMV exposure. Because some donors lacked HLA typing at each locus, the association tests relied only on the typed subset.

Germline trimming amounts to 8 bases on V and 4 bases on J, with 10 as the count of junction bases outside the gene matches. From its cysteine to its phenylalanine, the CDR3 spans 15 amino acids. The entry retains the CDR3 DNA only, 45 bases that are in frame from base 1. The germline V gene yields MNHEY for CDR1 and SVGAGI for CDR2. Of note for this clone: Its antigen is currently not known. No quality values exist for individual bases; no much larger clone is one base distant.

The clonotype was recovered from a man younger than 30 in good health and CMV-seronegative. The sample taken for sequencing was PBMCs. Recombination joined TRBV6-5 with TRBJ2-1, with 8 bases matching TRBD2. CDR3 reads: CASGPRLAQYNEQFF. Here is the DNA: TGTGCCAGCGGGCCCAGACTAGCGCAATACAATGAGCAGTTCTTC.